A single T cell receptor (beta chain) is shown here with its context. The CDR3 sequence is 15 residues long. Per germline, CDR1 SGHAT and CDR2 FQDESV (reference sequence). With V trimmed by 5 bases and J by 0 bases, 3 bases remained unmatched. The sample originates from a study of blood T cell repertoires in COVID-19. Method: immunoSEQ multiplex PCR; TCRdb's copy keeps in-frame clones and lacks some. The sample shows approximately 160,000 clones, 86% of them seen only once. Material for sequencing was peripheral blood. The chain links TRBV11-1 to TRBJ2-1; 8 bases align to TRBD2. The TCR originated in a man aged 45-65 years with active or convalescent COVID-19. CDR3 DNA sequence: TGTGCCAGCAGCCTGGGACTAGACTCCTACAATGAGCAGTTCTTC. Translating gives CASSLGLDSYNEQFF. Drawing the rest from reference TRBV11-1 and TRBJ2-1, the complete variable domain is EAEVAQSPRYKITEKSQAVAFWCDPISGHATLYWYRQILGQGPELLVQFQDESVVDDSQLPKDRFSAERLKGVDSTLKIQPAELGDSAMYLCASSLGLDSYNEQFFGPGTRLTVL.